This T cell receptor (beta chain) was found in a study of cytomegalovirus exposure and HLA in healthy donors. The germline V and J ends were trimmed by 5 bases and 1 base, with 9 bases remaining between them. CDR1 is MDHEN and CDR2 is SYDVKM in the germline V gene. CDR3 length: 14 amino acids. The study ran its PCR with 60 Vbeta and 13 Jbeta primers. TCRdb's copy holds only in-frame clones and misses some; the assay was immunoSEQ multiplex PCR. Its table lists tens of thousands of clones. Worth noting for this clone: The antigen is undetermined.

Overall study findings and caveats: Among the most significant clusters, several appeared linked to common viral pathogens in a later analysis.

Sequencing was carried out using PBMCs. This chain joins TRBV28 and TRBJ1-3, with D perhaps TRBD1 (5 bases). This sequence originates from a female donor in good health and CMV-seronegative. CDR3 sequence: CASSGGVSGNTIYF. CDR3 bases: TGTGCCAGCAGTGGGGGGGTTTCTGGAAACACCATATATTTT.